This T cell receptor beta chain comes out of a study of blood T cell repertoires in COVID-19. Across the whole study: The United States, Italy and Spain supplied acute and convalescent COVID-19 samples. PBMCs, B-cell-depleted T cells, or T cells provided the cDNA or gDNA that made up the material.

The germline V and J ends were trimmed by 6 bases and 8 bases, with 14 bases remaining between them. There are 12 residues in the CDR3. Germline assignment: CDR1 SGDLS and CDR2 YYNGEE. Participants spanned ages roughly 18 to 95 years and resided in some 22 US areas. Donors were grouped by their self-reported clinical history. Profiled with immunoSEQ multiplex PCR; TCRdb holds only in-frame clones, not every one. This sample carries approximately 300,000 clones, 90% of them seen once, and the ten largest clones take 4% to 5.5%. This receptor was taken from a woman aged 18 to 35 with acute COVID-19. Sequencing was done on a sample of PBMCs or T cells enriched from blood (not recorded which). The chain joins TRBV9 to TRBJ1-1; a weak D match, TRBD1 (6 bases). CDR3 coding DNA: TGTGCCAGCAAGACAGGAACCGGCGAAGCTTTCTTT. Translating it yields CASKTGTGEAFF.